This TCR delta chain was observed in a study of gamma-delta chains in newborns, infants, children. In the study overall: Innate gammadelta T cells reportedly expand polyclonally right after birth, driven by microbial exposure, per the title.

This clone was seen more than once but under ten times. The junction differs from germline at one of its ends, possibly a read error. TCRdb ran CATT on the reads. The sample includes over 4,000 delta-chain clones, 6.2% of them seen just once. The CDR3 runs to 15 residues. Germline values: CDR1 GEAIGNYY, CDR2 EKD. The sequenced material came from blood. This chain links TRDV2 with TRDJ1, with 9 nucleotides matching TRDD3. This TCR derives from a child who was a newborn, infant or young child, either healthy, febrile or measles-vaccinated (not recorded which). The CDR3 nucleotides are TGTGCCTGTGGCACCGCTCTGGGGGATACCGATAAACTCATCTTT. This codes for CACGTALGDTDKLIF.